This TCR beta chain is drawn from a study of CD8+ T cells in alopecia areata. The wider study: Treated patients took oral tofacitinib at 5 to 10 mg twice daily.

Reverse transcribed after extraction, RNA yielded cDNA as the sequencing template. Sequencing used immunoSEQ multiplex PCR; TCRdb keeps in-frame clones, though not all of them. The sample holds a few hundred thousand clones, 60% seen once. General observations from the study: It was observed that many expanded lesional clones persisted in scalp and blood during tofacitinib.

Sample treatment: oral pan-JAK inhibitor, 5-10 mg twice daily. Sorting separated CD4+ and CD8+ T cells out of PBMCs. The count of this clone is one. Its antigen is undetermined. This clonotype was obtained from a human donor with alopecia areata. The sample here was CD4+ T cells sorted from blood, taken at roughly week 53, from a patient treated with tofacitinib.

As DNA, the CDR3 is TGTGCCTGGAGTGTAATTTGGAAACCAACCGGGGAGCTGTTTTTT. Encoded protein: CAWSVIWKPTGELFF. The chain recombines TRBV30 with TRBJ2-2; D unresolved. Germline V gene data show CDR1 as GTSNPN and CDR2 as SVGIG (reference sequence). V gave up 0 bases and J gave up 5 bases, with 13 bases separating them. The CDR3 spans 15 residues.